Listed here are 10 T cell receptor beta chains from one sample, sequenced in a study of technical replicates of blood from four donors. The method was immunoSEQ multiplex PCR; TCRdb's version includes in-frame clones alone and lacks a portion of them. This table holds about 97,000 clones, roughly 95% found once. Sequencing was done on a sample of T cells isolated from PBMCs. The origin of the receptors is a human donor in good health.

This clone was seen only a few times. The chain uses TRBV29-1 and TRBJ2-1; 8 nucleotides align to TRBD1. CDR3 length equals 13 residues. J gave up 7 bases and V 3 bases, and 5 bases lay outside the gene matches. Germline V gene sequence: CDR1 SQVTM, CDR2 ANQGSEA. CDR3 DNA: TGCAGCGTTGACACAGGGGGGCATAATGAGCAGTTCTTC. It encodes CSVDTGGHNEQFF.

The chain carries TRBV5-1 and TRBJ1-2; 7 nucleotides agree with TRBD1. In germline, CDR1 is SGHRS, CDR2 YFSETQ. The CDR3 consists of 15 residues. Trimming took 0 bases from V and 9 from J; bases not matched to a gene: 11. The CDR3 sequence: CASSLEGGPFRRYTF. DNA for the CDR3: TGCGCCAGCAGCTTGGAAGGGGGCCCCTTCAGACGCTACACCTTC.

The chain couples TRBV19 to TRBJ2-3; 8 positions agree with TRBD1. The CDR3 spans 15 residues. V lost 9 bases, J lost 4 bases, and 12 bases stayed unmatched. Germline V CDR1 and CDR2: LNHDA, SQIVND (reference sequence). The CDR3 loop reads CASASVTGESDTQYF. As DNA, the CDR3 is TGTGCCAGCGCATCCGTGACAGGGGAGTCAGATACGCAGTATTTT.

This clone was recorded only once. This sequence joins TRBV21-1 and TRBJ2-1; TRBD2, the table's D call, was not compared with the DNA. TRBV21-1 is flagged as a pseudogene. This CDR3 has 14 residues. DNA for the CDR3: TGTGCCAGCAGCACCGCGGGACGGGGATTTCAGCAGTTCTTC. Residues: CASSTAGRGFQQFF.

V and J are TRBV10-3 and TRBJ1-5; 9 bases fit TRBD1. The germline V gene encodes CDR1 ENHRY and CDR2 SYGVKD. This CDR3 has 17 residues. The V segment lost 3 bases and the J segment 6 bases; nucleotides outside the gene matches: 12. The CDR3 loop is CAISDRLGQGNVQPQHF. The CDR3 DNA reads as TGTGCCATCAGTGACCGTCTTGGACAGGGGAACGTTCAGCCCCAGCATTTT.

The genes are TRBV29-1 and TRBJ2-5, with TRBD1 as a possible D gene (5 bases). V lost 6 bases and J 2 bases, leaving 19 bases between the germline ends. Germline V lookup: CDR1 SQVTM, CDR2 ANQGSEA. This CDR3 is 15 amino acids long. In nucleotides, the CDR3 is TGCAGCGTCAATATTGGGGCCGTATTTCAAGAGACCCAGTACTTC. It translates to CSVNIGAVFQETQYF. The full variable domain, its missing parts supplied by reference TRBV29-1 and TRBJ2-5, is SAVISQKPSRDICQRGTSLTIQCQVDSQVTMMFWYRQQPGQSLTLIATANQGSEATYESGFVIDKFPISRPNLTFSTLTVSNMSPEDSSIYLCSVNIGAVFQETQYFGPGTRLLVL.

The chain carries TRBV28 and TRBJ2-1, with no clear D. CDR1 is MDHEN, CDR2 SYDVKM, per germline. Trimming left V 2 bases short and J 0 bases short, with 8 bases between. The CDR3 is 15 residues long. Written as DNA, the CDR3 is TGTGCCAGCAGTTTACCGGTGAGCTCCTACAATGAGCAGTTCTTC. Protein product: CASSLPVSSYNEQFF.

The rearrangement links TRBV27 to TRBJ1-2; TRBD1 might be the D (5 bases). The V and J ends lost 2 bases and 8 bases respectively, with 9 bases between them. CDR1 and CDR2 from the germline V gene are MNHEY and SMNVEV (reference sequence). The CDR3 spans 12 residues. DNA of the CDR3: TGTGCCAGCAGTTTACAGGGTCGGGGCTACACCTTC. This translates into CASSLQGRGYTF.

This chain joins TRBV19 and TRBJ2-1; unclear D gene. The V gene's germline CDR1 is LNHDA and CDR2 SQIVND (reference sequence). The CDR3 is 14 amino acids. With 4 bases removed from V and 3 bases from J, the gap between germline ends came to 10 bases. The CDR3 spells CASSSNSFYNEQFF. CDR3 DNA sequence: TGTGCCAGTAGTAGTAATAGCTTCTACAATGAGCAGTTCTTC.

The V call is TRBV6-1, the J call TRBJ2-7, with a tentative D call TRBD1 (6 bases). The V and J ends lost 5 bases and 2 bases respectively, with 16 bases between them. This CDR3 spans 15 amino acids. Germline CDR1 is MNHNS and CDR2 is SASEGT. This CDR3 is CASSPQGKSPYEQYF. In DNA form, the CDR3 reads TGTGCCAGCAGTCCTCAGGGGAAAAGTCCCTACGAGCAGTACTTC.